This T cell receptor beta chain was sequenced for a study of blood T cell repertoires in COVID-19. Looking at the study overall: COVID-19 samples, acute and convalescent, were from the United States, Italy and Spain. T cells, B-cell-depleted T cells, or PBMCs supplied cDNA or gDNA.

The CDR3 loop spans 15 amino acids. CDR1 and CDR2 (germline): SGHRS, YFSETQ. V was clipped by 4 bases and J by 4 bases; unmatched bases: 6. Per the authors' pipeline: Reference gene primer amplification gave nucleated cell count estimates. This table comes from immunoSEQ multiplex PCR, and its TCRdb copy is limited to in-frame clones, with some not included. Clone size and the V and J calls come from that table; the DNA yielded D and trimming. The data contain 40,000 to 45,000 clones, approximately 90% of them seen just once; the ten biggest clones take up about 4%. The rearrangement joins TRBV5-1 to TRBJ2-7; 12 bases align to TRBD2. The sequencing sample was made of peripheral blood. The sequence was collected from a man aged 60 to 69 with acute or convalescent COVID-19. CDR3 in amino acids: CASSTSGTSGYEQYF. The CDR3 DNA reads TGCGCCAGCAGCACCTCCGGGACTAGCGGGTACGAGCAGTACTTC.